The present TCR beta chain was sequenced within a study of regulatory T cells in long-lasting Graves disease. Turning to the study itself: The term persistent Graves' disease signified upward of 5 years on antithyroid drugs with positive TSH receptor antibodies. Study-level points and caveats: Sample size, which was small, may have reduced accuracy. Shared public clonotypes totalled approximately 3,000 in persistent patients, compared with approximately 970 in new patients.

CDR3 regions were amplified by Arm-PCR using iRepertoire HTBI primers to build TCR beta libraries. Using its own MiXCR run on the multiplex PCR reads, TCRdb lists one record per CDR3 protein. This sample has fewer than 400,000 distinct CDR3 sequences, with about 20% found just once. On this clonotype itself: Its antigen is unknown. A junction end diverges from the germline sequence, so it may reflect a read error.

Time point in this sample: persistent/refractory GD, antithyroid drugs over 5 years with positive TRAb. With RNA extracted from PBMCs as input, the TCR library was made. The starting material was peripheral blood mononuclear cells (PBMCs), obtained when the disease was refractory, from a patient treated with antithyroid drugs. The source is a female donor with Graves disease.

The chain's CDR3 is CASSLRQTGGLFF. CDR3 sequence (DNA): TGTGCCAGCAGCCTGCGACAGACCGGGGGGCTGTTTTTT. The chain has TRBV7-2 and TRBJ2-2, with a possible D match to TRBD2 (6 bases). The CDR3 runs 13 residues. The germline gives CDR1 SGHTA, CDR2 FQGNSA.